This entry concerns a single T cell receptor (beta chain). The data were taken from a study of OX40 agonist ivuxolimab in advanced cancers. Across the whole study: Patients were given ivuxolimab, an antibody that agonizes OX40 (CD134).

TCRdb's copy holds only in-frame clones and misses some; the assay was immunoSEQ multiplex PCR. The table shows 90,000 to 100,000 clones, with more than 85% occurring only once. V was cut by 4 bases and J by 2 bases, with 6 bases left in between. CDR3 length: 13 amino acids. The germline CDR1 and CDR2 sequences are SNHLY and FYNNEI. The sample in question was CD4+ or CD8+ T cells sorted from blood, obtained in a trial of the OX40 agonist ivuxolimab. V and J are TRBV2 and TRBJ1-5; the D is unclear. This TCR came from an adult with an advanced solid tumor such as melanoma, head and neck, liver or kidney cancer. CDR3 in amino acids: CASSVAGNQPQHF. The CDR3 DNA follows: TGTGCCAGCAGTGTGGCCGGCAATCAGCCCCAGCATTTT.